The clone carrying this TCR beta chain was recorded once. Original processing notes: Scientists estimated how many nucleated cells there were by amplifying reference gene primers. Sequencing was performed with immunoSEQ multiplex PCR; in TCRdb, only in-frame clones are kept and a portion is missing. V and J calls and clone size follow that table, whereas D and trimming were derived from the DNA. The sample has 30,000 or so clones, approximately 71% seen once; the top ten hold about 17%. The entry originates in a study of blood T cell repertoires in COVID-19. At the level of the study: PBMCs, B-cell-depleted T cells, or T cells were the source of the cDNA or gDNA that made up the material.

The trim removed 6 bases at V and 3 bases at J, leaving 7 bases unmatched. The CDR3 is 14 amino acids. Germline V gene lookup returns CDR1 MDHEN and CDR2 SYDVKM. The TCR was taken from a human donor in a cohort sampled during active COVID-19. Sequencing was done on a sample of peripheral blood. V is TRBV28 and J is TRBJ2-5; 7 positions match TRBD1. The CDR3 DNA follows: TGTGCCAGCAGCGGCGCCGGGACAGAAGAGACCCAGTACTTC. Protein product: CASSGAGTEETQYF.